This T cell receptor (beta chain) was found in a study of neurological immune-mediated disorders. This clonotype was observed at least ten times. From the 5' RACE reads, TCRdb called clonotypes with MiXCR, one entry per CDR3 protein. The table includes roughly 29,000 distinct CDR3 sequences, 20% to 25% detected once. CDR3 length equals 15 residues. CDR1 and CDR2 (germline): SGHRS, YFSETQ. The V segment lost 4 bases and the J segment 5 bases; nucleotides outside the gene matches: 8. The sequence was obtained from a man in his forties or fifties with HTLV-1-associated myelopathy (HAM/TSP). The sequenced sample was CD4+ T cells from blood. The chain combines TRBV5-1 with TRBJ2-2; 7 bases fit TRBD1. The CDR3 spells CASSLTNRGTGELFF. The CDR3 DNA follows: TGCGCCAGCAGCCTCACCAACAGGGGAACCGGGGAGCTGTTTTTT. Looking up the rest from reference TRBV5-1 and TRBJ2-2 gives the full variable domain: KAGVTQTPRYLIKTRGQQVTLSCSPISGHRSVSWYQQTPGQGLQFLFEYFSETQRNKGNFPGRFSGRQFSNSRSEMNVSTLELGDSALYLCASSLTNRGTGELFFGEGSRLTVL.